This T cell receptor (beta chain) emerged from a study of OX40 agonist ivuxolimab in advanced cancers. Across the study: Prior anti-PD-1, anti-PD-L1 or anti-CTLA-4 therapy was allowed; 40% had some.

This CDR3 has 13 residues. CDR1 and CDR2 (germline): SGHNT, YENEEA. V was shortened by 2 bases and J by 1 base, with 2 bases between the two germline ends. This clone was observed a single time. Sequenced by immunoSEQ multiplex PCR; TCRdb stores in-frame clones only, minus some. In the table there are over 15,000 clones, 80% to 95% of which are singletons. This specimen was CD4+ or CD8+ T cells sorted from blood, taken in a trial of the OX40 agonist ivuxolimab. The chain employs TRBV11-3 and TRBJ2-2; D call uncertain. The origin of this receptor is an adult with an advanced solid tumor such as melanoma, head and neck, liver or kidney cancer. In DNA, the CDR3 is TGTGCCAGCAGCTTATTGAACACCGGGGAGCTGTTTTTT. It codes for CASSLLNTGELFF.